This entry lists 9 T cell receptor beta chains sequenced from one sample in a study of CD8+CD57+ T cells in acquired aplastic anemia. For sequencing, patients were chosen who had shown expansion of CD8+CD57+ cells by flow cytometry. The template for TCR beta VDJ and CDR3 sequence profiling was genomic DNA. TCRdb redid the calling of the reads with MiXCR, one entry per CDR3 protein. The sample includes under 200,000 distinct CDR3 sequences, 48% of them seen just once. The sequencing sample was made of sorted CD4+, CD8+, or CD8+CD57+ T cells (not recorded which) from PBMCs. The receptors here all came from a human donor with aplastic anemia.

This clonotype has only one observation. In this CDR3 the conserved last residue, phenylalanine or tryptophan, is missing, so a read error is likely. V and J are TRBV7-2 and TRBJ1-5; maybe TRBD1 (5 bases). Trimming shortened V by 5 bases and J by 12 bases, and 17 bases separated the two germline ends. Per the germline V gene, CDR1 is SGHTA and CDR2 is FQGNSA. CDR3 length equals 13 residues. In DNA, the CDR3 is TGTGCCAGCAGCCAAGATCAGGGTCGCCTCCAGCATCTT. Translation: CASSQDQGRLQHL.

CDR3 region: CASSLWSGGLGYTF. The CDR3 coding sequence is TGTGCCAGCAGTTTATGGTCCGGGGGGCTTGGCTACACCTTC. This sequence joins TRBV28 and TRBJ1-2, with D perhaps TRBD1 (6 bases). V gave up 0 bases and J gave up 7 bases, with 12 bases separating them. Per germline, CDR1 MDHEN and CDR2 SYDVKM. This CDR3 comprises 14 residues.

This clonotype appeared many times. V is TRBV6-5 and J is TRBJ2-3; D may correspond to TRBD1 or TRBD2 (5 bases each). This CDR3 has 14 amino acids. Trimming removed 4 bases at V and 5 bases at J, with 13 bases between. CDR1 MNHEY and CDR2 SVGAGI come from the germline V gene. This chain's CDR3 is CASSSGKDRDTQYF. In DNA, the CDR3 is TGTGCCAGCAGTTCCGGGAAAGACAGAGATACGCAGTATTTT.

Note on this clonotype: A much more abundant neighbour one base away suggests this may be a read error. This sequence joins TRBV9 and TRBJ1-1; D uncertain. Between the trimmed V and J ends, which lost 3 bases and 1 base, there was a span of 4 bases. CDR1 and CDR2 (germline): SGDLS, YYNGEE. The CDR3 covers 12 residues. CDR3 DNA sequence: TGTGCCAGCAGCGGTACGAACACTGAAGCTTTCTTT. The encoded protein is CASSGTNTEAFF.

A remark on this clonotype: A much more abundant neighbour one base away suggests this may be a read error. The CDR3 region is CASTDGRQGSNQPQHF. The DNA for the CDR3 is TGTGCCAGCACCGACGGTCGACAGGGAAGCAATCAGCCCCAGCATTTT. V usage is TRBV6-1 and J usage is TRBJ1-5, with 7 bases matching TRBD1. The germline CDR1 and CDR2 sequences are MNHNS and SASEGT. V lost 7 bases, J lost 1 base, and 10 bases stayed unmatched. The CDR3 is 16 amino acids.

This sequence joins TRBV20-1 and TRBJ2-7, with 10 bases lining up with TRBD1. The CDR3 consists of 14 residues. Germline V gene lookup returns CDR1 DFQATT and CDR2 SNEGSKA (reference sequence). Germline trimming cut 5 bases from V and 4 bases from J; bases unmatched to any gene: 8. This chain's CDR3 is CSADRGQGRYEQYF. DNA of the CDR3: TGCAGTGCTGACCGGGGACAGGGGAGGTACGAGCAGTACTTC.

This clonotype was observed a few times. The CDR3 spells CAISSGSHGYTF. The CDR3, as DNA: TGTGCCATCAGTTCCGGGAGTCATGGCTACACCTTC. The chain combines TRBV10-3 with TRBJ1-2; D is undetermined. The CDR3 is 12 amino acids. With 5 bases removed from V and 6 bases from J, the gap between germline ends came to 10 bases. The germline gives CDR1 ENHRY, CDR2 SYGVKD.

This clonotype was counted at least ten times. This chain uses TRBV3-1 with TRBJ1-1; D is ambiguous. Germline V lookup: CDR1 LGHDT, CDR2 YNNKEL (reference sequence). V lost 4 bases, J lost 13 bases, and 16 bases lay in between. The CDR3 length is 12 residues. CDR3 nucleotides: TGTGCCAGCAGCCCGTTGTCGGGAATGGTTTTCTTT. Its translation: CASSPLSGMVFF.

Only a few counts were recorded for this clonotype. The chain links TRBV13 to TRBJ2-1; perhaps TRBD2 as D (7 bases). There are 18 residues in the CDR3. Trimming removed 4 bases from V and 4 bases from J, with 23 bases in between. Per the germline V gene, CDR1 is PRHDT and CDR2 is FYEKMQ (reference sequence). The CDR3 sequence: CASSSPLGGAGHYNEQFF. The CDR3 DNA is TGTGCCAGCAGCTCCCCCCTAGGTGGAGCGGGACATTACAATGAGCAGTTCTTC.